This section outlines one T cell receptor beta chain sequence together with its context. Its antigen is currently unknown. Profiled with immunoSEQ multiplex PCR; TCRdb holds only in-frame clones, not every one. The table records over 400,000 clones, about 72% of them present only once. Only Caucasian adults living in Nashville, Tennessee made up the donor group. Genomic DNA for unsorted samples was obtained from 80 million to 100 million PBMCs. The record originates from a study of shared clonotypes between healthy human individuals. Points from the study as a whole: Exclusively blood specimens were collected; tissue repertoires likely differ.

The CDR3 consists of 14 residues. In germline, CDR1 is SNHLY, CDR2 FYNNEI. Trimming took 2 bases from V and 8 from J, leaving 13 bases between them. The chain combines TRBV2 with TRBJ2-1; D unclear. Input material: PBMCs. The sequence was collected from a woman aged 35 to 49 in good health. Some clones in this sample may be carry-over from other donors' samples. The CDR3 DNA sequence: TGTGCCAGCAGTGAAATAGCTCCCCAGGATGAGCAGTTCTTC. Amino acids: CASSEIAPQDEQFF.